This TCR beta chain originates from a study of CD8+ T cells in alopecia areata. The overall study: Percent of scalp involved defined treated patients' severity scores.

Regarding the study as a whole: The treated group had a single nonresponder, limiting CD8+ expansion-response conclusions. Clonality in the scalp and expanded CD8+ clones ranked among the top 100 were significantly decreased by tofacitinib.

With regard to this clone: Its cognate antigen is unknown.

Germline assignment: CDR1 MGHRA and CDR2 YSYEKL. The CDR3 consists of 17 residues. V lost 0 bases, J lost 2 bases, and 8 bases stayed unmatched. cDNA serving as the sequencing template came from extracted, reverse transcribed RNA. Repertoires were generated with immunoSEQ multiplex PCR, while TCRdb's copy carries only in-frame clones and drops some. This table has roughly 230,000 clones, around two fifths appearing once. Treatment indicated: oral pan-JAK inhibitor, 5-10 mg twice daily. Obtained from alopecia areata patients were lesional scalp punch biopsies along with peripheral blood. This TCR came from a human donor with alopecia areata. V gene TRBV4-1 combines with J gene TRBJ2-3; 7 nucleotides agree with TRBD2. The sample was CD4+ T cells sorted from blood, taken at approximately week 36, from a patient treated with tofacitinib. CDR3 protein: CASSQEGGSDPTDTQYF. CDR3 DNA: TGCGCCAGCAGCCAAGAAGGCGGGAGTGACCCCACAGATACGCAGTATTTT.